This TCR beta chain was captured by sequencing in a study of T cells after yellow fever vaccination. For the study at large: Fractions with few cells were prepared using SMART-Seq v4 Ultra Low Input.

TCRdb called the 5' RACE reads again in MiXCR, with one record for every CDR3 protein. The repertoire holds under 30,000 distinct CDR3 sequences, with about 5% as singletons. This clonotype was recorded at least ten times. Trimming took off 5 bases at V and 3 bases at J, with 11 bases between the two ends. The CDR3 consists of 12 residues. Germline CDR1 is DFQATT and CDR2 is SNEGSKA (reference sequence). This TCR was recovered from a man aged 25-45 years who received the YFV17D yellow fever vaccine. The sequences come from CD8+ T cells sorted from PBMCs, collected 10 days after the yellow fever booster vaccination. V is TRBV20-1 and J is TRBJ2-7; D assignment may be TRBD1 or TRBD2 (5 bases each). CDR3 amino acids: CSARTGLYEQYF. In DNA, the CDR3 is TGCAGTGCTCGAACGGGGCTCTACGAGCAGTACTTC.